A single T cell receptor beta chain is shown here with its context. This clone is assessed as large (0.1 to 1%). Its antigen remains undetermined. The record has no base qualities; no much larger clone is one base away. The first patient joined ICON in early 2016, and enrollment wrapped up when the last patient was enrolled in September 2018. Fresh tumor and matched uninvolved tissue for in-depth immune analyses, including TCR sequencing, were collected from a subcohort of 65 to 80 patients. No cell sorting was done, and TCR sequencing was instead run on DNA isolated from bulk tissue. Inclusive of the bounding cysteine and phenylalanine, the CDR3 is 19 residues long. Just the 57-base CDR3 DNA is kept, in frame starting at base 1. V and J are trimmed by 1 base and 2 bases, and the gene matches miss 8 bases of the junction. CDR1 and CDR2 are drawn from the germline V gene (reference sequence): LNHNV, YYDKDF.

The T-cell fraction in tumor and uninvolved lung tissue was provided by TCR sequencing with the immunoSEQ assay. The source study handled its data this way. To analyze survival, patients were divided into a high T-cell fraction group (upper tertile) and a low T-cell fraction group (lower two tertiles), and the two groups were compared using a log-rank test. A signed-rank test was used to check for differences in T-cell fraction between paired tumor and uninvolved lung. The table comes from immuneACCESS by way of TCRdb, which keeps in-frame sequences with V and J called. Part of the clones is missing from these tables; in studies checked, under half for an unresolved V gene and the rest for unknown reasons. V and J calls and clone size are given by that table; D and trimming were obtained from the DNA. The sample has roughly 9,900 clones on record, about 60% of them singletons. Of the sample, about 9.1% falls within the top ten clones.

The record originates from a study of tumor-infiltrating lymphocytes in localized non-small cell lung cancer (dated by TCRdb to 2020 to 2023). Notes on the research overall: Patients whose samples were collected after neoadjuvant chemotherapy, as well as both smokers and never-smokers and several histologies, were included in the cohort. From each patient came resected tumor tissue plus uninvolved lung tissue from that same patient, and the uninvolved lung tissue was described as non-adjacent to the tumor. The overall ICON cohort was composed of around 150 surgical patients with localized non-small cell lung cancer whose tumors were resected. The same patients underwent several integrated assays, with TCR sequencing performed together with flow cytometry, multiplex immunofluorescence, RNA-seq, exome sequencing and proteomics. A total of 55 or so patients were included in the paired tumor versus uninvolved lung comparison of immunoSEQ T-cell fraction.

The paper's findings and limits, for the study overall: Because different assays used different pieces of the same tissue, technical variation could not be distinguished from intratumor heterogeneity. In line with immunofluorescence CD3 counts, TCRbeta sequencing supported higher T cell infiltration in tumors compared with uninvolved lung tissue. The TCR-derived T-cell fraction showed no difference between the flow cytometry-defined immunotypes IM1 (good prognosis) and IM2 (poor prognosis). Recurrence-free survival showed no association with tumor T-cell fraction from TCR sequencing (p = 0.61). Since assay coverage differed from patient to patient depending on how much tissue was available, TCR sequencing was done for only a subset of the cohort.

The sequence was collected from a human donor with non-small cell lung cancer. Sequenced sample: lung tumor tissue. Recombination linked TRBV15 to TRBJ2-1; 13 bases in the middle match TRBD2. The DNA sequence reads TGTGCCACCAGCAGAGGGTGGGGGACTAGCGGGGCGCCCTACAATGAGCAGTTCTTC. This translates into CATSRGWGTSGAPYNEQFF.